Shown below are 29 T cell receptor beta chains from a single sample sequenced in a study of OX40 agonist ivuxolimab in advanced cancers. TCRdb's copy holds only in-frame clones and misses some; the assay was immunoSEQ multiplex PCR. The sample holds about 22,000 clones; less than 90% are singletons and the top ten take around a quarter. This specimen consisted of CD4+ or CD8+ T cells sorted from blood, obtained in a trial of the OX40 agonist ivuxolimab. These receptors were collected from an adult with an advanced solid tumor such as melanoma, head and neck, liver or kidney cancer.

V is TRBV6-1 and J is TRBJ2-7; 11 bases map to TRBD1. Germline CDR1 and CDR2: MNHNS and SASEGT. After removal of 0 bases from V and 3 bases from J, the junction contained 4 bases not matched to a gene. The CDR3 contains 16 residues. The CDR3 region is CASSEASGTGGYEQYF. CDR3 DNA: TGTGCCAGCAGTGAAGCCTCCGGGACAGGGGGCTACGAGCAGTACTTC.

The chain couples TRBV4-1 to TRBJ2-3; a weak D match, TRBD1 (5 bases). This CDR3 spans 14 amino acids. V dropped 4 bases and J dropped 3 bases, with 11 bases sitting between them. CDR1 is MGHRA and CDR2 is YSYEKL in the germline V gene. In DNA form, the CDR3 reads TGCGCCAGCAGCCTAGGTGCAGGGACAGATACGCAGTATTTT. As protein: CASSLGAGTDTQYF.

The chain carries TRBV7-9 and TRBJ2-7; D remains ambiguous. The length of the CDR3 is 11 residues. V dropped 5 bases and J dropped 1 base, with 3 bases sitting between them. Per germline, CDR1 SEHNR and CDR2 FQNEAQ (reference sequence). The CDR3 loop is CASSPSYEQYF. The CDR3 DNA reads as TGTGCCAGCAGCCCGTCCTACGAGCAGTACTTC.

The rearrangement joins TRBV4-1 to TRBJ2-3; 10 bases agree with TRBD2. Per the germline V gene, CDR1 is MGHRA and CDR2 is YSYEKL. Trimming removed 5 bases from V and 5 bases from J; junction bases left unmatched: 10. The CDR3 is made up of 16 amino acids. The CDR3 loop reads CASSAQLAGELDTQYF. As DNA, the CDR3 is TGCGCCAGCAGCGCCCAGCTAGCGGGAGAATTAGATACGCAGTATTTT.

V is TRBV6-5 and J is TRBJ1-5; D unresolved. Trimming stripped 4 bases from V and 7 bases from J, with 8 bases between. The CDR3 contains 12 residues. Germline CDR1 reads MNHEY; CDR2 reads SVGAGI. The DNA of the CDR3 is TGTGCCAGCAGTTCCCCAGGCCAGCCCCAGCATTTT. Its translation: CASSSPGQPQHF.

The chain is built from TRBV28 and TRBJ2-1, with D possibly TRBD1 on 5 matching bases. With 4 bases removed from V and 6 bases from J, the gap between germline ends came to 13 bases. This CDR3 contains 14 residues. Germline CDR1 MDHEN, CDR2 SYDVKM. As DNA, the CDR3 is TGTGCCAGCAGTTCTGCCAGGGTGGTCAATGAGCAGTTCTTC. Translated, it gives CASSSARVVNEQFF. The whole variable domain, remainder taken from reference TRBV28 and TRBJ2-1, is DVKVTQSSRYLVKRTGEKVFLECVQDMDHENMFWYRQDPGLGLRLIYFSYDVKMKEKGDIPEGYSVSREKKERFSLILESASTNQTSMYLCASSSARVVNEQFFGPGTRLTVL.

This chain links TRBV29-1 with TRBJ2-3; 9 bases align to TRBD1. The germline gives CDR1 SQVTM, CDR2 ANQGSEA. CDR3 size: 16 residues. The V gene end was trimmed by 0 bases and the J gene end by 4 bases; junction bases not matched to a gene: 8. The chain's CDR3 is CSVEDLPGQGPDTQYF. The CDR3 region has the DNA TGCAGCGTTGAAGATCTTCCGGGACAGGGCCCAGATACGCAGTATTTT.

The CDR3 region is CASSINLSGRTTGELFF. The CDR3 coding sequence is TGCGCCAGCAGCATAAACCTCAGCGGGAGGACCACCGGGGAGCTGTTTTTT. The J gene is TRBJ2-2, the V gene TRBV5-1, with 9 bases fitting TRBD2. From germline, CDR1 is SGHRS and CDR2 YFSETQ. V trimming: 4 bases; J trimming: 4 bases; junction bases outside the gene matches: 11. CDR3 length: 17 amino acids.

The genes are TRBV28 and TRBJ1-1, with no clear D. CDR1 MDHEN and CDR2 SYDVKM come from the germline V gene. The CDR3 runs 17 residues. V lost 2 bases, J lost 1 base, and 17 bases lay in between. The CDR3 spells CASSLTVAKVGNTEAFF. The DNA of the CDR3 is TGTGCCAGCAGTTTAACGGTCGCGAAGGTCGGGAACACTGAAGCTTTCTTT.

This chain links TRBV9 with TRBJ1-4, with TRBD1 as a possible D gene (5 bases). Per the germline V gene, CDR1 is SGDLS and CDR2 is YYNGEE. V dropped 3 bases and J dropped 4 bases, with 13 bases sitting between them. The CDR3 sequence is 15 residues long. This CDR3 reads CASSDGTADNEKLFF. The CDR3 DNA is TGTGCCAGCAGCGATGGGACGGCTGATAATGAAAAACTGTTTTTT.

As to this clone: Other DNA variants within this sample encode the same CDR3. The CDR3 loop reads CASSPGGYGYTF. CDR3 bases: TGTGCCAGCAGCCCGGGAGGGTATGGCTACACCTTC. The rearrangement joins TRBV7-9 to TRBJ1-2; no reliable D call. CDR3 length equals 12 residues. In germline, CDR1 is SEHNR, CDR2 FQNEAQ (reference sequence). The V end was cut by 5 bases, the J end by 5 bases, with 9 bases between.

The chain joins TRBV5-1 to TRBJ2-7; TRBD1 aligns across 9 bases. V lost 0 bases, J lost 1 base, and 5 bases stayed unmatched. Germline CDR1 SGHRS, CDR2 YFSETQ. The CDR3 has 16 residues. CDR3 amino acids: CASSLAETGGSYEQYF. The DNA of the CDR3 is TGCGCCAGCAGCTTGGCAGAGACAGGGGGATCCTACGAGCAGTACTTC.

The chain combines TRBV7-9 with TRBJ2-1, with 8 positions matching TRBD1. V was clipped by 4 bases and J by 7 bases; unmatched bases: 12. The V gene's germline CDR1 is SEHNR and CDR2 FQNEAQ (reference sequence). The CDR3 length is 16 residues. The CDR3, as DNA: TGTGCCAGCAGCTATCCCGGACAGGGAAGGTGGAATGAGCAGTTCTTC. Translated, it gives CASSYPGQGRWNEQFF.

CDR3 amino acids: CASSLDRGGTEAFF. The CDR3 nucleotides are TGTGCCAGCAGTTTAGACAGGGGAGGCACTGAAGCTTTCTTT. The rearrangement joins TRBV28 to TRBJ1-1; 8 bases line up with TRBD1. Looked up from germline, CDR1 is MDHEN and CDR2 is SYDVKM. V was pared by 2 bases and J by 4 bases, with 3 bases of the junction left unmatched. This CDR3 comprises 14 residues.

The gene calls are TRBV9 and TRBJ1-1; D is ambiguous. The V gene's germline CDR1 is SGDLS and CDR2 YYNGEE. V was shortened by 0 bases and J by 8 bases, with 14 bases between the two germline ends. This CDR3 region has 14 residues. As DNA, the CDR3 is TGTGCCAGCAGCGTAGAAGTCAGCTCCGGGGAAGCTTTCTTT. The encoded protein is CASSVEVSSGEAFF. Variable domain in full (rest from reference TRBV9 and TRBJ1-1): DSGVTQTPKHLITATGQRVTLRCSPRSGDLSVYWYQQSLDQGLQFLIQYYNGEERAKGNILERFSAQQFPDLHSELNLSSLELGDSALYFCASSVEVSSGEAFFGQGTRLTVV.

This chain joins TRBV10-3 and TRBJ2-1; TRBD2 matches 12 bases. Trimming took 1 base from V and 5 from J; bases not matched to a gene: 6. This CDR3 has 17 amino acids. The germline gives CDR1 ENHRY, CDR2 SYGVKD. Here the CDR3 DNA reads TGTGCCATCAGTGAGTTAACTAGCGGGAGGCTAGACAATGAGCAGTTCTTC. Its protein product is CAISELTSGRLDNEQFF.

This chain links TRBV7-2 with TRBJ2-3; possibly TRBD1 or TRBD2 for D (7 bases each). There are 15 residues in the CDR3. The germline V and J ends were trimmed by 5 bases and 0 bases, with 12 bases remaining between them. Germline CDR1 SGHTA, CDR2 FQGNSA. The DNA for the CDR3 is TGTGCCAGCAGCCAGGGGGGGCGAAGCACAGATACGCAGTATTTT. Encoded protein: CASSQGGRSTDTQYF.

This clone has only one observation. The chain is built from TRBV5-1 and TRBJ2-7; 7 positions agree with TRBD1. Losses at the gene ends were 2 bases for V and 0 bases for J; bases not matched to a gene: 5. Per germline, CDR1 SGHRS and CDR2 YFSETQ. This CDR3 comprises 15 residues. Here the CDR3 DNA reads TGCGCCAGCAGCTTCGGGACAGCGAGCTCCTACGAGCAGTACTTC. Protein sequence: CASSFGTASSYEQYF.

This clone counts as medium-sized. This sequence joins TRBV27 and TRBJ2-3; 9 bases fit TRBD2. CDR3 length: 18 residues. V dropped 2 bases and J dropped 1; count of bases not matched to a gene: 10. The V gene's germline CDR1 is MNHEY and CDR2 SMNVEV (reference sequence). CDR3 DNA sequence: TGTGCCAGCAGTTTAATTTCGGCTAGCGGGACGCGCACAGATACGCAGTATTTT. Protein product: CASSLISASGTRTDTQYF.

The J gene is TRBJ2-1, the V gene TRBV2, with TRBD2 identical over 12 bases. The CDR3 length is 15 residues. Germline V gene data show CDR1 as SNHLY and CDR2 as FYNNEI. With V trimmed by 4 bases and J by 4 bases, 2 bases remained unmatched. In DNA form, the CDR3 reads TGTGCCAGCAGTGTCGGACTAGCGGGATACAATGAGCAGTTCTTC. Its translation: CASSVGLAGYNEQFF.

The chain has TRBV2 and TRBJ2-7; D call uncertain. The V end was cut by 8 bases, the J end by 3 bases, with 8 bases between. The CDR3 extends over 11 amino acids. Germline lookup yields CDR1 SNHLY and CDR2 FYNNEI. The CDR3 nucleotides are TGTGCCAGCTCTGATTTCTACGAGCAGTACTTC. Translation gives CASSDFYEQYF.

The CDR3 here is CASSHLVPRGTEAFF. DNA for the CDR3: TGCGCCAGCAGCCACCTTGTGCCAAGAGGCACTGAAGCTTTCTTT. This chain links TRBV4-3 with TRBJ1-1; the D is unclear. The CDR3 length is 15 residues. Germline V gene sequence: CDR1 LGHNA, CDR2 YSLEER. The V end lost 3 bases, the J end lost 4 bases, and 15 bases lay between the germline ends.

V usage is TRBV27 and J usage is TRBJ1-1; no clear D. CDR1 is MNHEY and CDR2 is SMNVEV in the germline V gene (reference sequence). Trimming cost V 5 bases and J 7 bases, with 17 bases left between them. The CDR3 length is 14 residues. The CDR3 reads CASSMDGMYIEAFF. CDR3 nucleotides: TGTGCCAGCAGTATGGACGGTATGTACATTGAAGCTTTCTTT.

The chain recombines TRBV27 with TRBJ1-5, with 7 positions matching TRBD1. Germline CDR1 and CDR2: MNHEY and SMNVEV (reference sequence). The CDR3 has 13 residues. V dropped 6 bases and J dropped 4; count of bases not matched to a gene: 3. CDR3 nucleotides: TGTGCCAGCAGATTACAGGGGAATCAGCCCCAGCATTTT. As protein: CASRLQGNQPQHF.

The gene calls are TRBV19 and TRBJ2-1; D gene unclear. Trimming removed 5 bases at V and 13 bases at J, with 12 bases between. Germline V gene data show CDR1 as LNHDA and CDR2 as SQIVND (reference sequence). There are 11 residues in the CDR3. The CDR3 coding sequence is TGTGCCAGTAGTCTATCGAACATTCAGTTCTTC. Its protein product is CASSLSNIQFF. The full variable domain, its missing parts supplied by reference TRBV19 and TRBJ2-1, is DGGITQSPKYLFRKEGQNVTLSCEQNLNHDAMYWYRQDPGQGLRLIYYSQIVNDFQKGDIAEGYSVSREKKESFPLTVTSAQKNPTAFYLCASSLSNIQFFGPGTRLTVL.

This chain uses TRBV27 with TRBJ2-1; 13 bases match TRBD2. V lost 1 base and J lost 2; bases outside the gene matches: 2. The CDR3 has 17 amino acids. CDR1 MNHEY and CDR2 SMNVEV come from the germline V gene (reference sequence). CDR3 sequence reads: CASSLFGTSGAYNEQFF. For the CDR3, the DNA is TGTGCCAGCAGTTTATTCGGGACTAGCGGGGCCTACAATGAGCAGTTCTTC.

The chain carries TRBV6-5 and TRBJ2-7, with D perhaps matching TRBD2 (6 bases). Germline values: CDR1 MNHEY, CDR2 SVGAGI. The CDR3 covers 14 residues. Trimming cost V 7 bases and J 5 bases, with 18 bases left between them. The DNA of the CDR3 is TGTGCCAGCAACTACGGTGGCGGGATAGACGAGCAGTACTTC. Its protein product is CASNYGGGIDEQYF.

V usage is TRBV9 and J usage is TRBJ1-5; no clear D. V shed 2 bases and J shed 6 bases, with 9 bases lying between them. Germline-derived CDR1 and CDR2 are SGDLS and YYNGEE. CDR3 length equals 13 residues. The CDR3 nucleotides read TGTGCCAGCAGCGTTAGTGTAAGTCAGCCCCAGCATTTT. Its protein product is CASSVSVSQPQHF.

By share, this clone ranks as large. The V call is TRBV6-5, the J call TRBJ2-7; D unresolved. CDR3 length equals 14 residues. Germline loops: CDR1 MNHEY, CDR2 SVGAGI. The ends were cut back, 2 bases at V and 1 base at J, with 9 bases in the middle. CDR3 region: CASSYGPESYEQYF. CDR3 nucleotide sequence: TGTGCCAGCAGTTACGGTCCCGAGTCCTACGAGCAGTACTTC.